This record covers a single T cell receptor beta chain. Libraries were prepared by immunoSEQ multiplex PCR; TCRdb keeps only in-frame clonotypes and omits some of them. The sample yields roughly 15,000 clones, more than 80% seen once. V lost 4 bases and J lost 1, with 14 bases in between. The CDR3 totals 15 residues. CDR1 and CDR2 (germline): SGHNT, YYREEE (reference sequence). These data belong to a study of PD-1 blockade in classical Hodgkin lymphoma. The time point here: cycle 4 day 1 (C4D1), after less than seven weeks of nivolumab. All patients experienced relapse after autologous stem cell transplantation, and brentuximab vedotin exposure was variable.

The sequencing here drew on peripheral blood mononuclear cells (PBMCs), taken before the fourth cycle of nivolumab. This chain uses TRBV5-4 with TRBJ1-1; D is perhaps TRBD1 (6 bases). This receptor was obtained from a human donor with classical Hodgkin lymphoma. In DNA, the CDR3 is TGTGCCAGCAGCGGCAGCAGGGGCGGGAACACTGAAGCTTTCTTT. Residues: CASSGSRGGNTEAFF.